Each of the 13 T cell receptor beta chains below was sequenced from the same sample in a study of CD8+CD57+ T cells in acquired aplastic anemia. CDR3 and TCR beta VDJ profiling relied on genomic DNA as the template. TCRdb ran MiXCR on the reads and lists one entry per CDR3 protein. The sample has some 140,000 distinct CDR3 sequences; approximately 52% are singletons. Before being chosen for sequencing, patients had shown CD8+CD57+ cell expansion by flow cytometry. Source material: sorted CD4+, CD8+, or CD8+CD57+ T cells (not recorded which) from PBMCs. Source of these receptors: a human donor with aplastic anemia.

This sequence joins TRBV29-1 and TRBJ2-2; TRBD1 might be the D (7 bases). V lost 6 bases, J lost 4 bases, and 15 bases lay in between. The CDR3 extends over 14 amino acids. The germline gives CDR1 SQVTM, CDR2 ANQGSEA. CDR3 DNA: TGCAGCGTCGAACGACAGGGAGGCACCGGGGAGCTGTTTTTT. It codes for CSVERQGGTGELFF.

V gene TRBV24-1 combines with J gene TRBJ1-5; D is uncertain. Germline V gene lookup returns CDR1 KGHDR and CDR2 SFDVKD. The CDR3 is 18 residues long. Trimming took off 3 bases at V and 2 bases at J, with 19 bases between the two ends. The CDR3: CATSDPTGKAGCNQPQHF. The CDR3 DNA reads as TGTGCCACCAGTGATCCGACGGGGAAGGCAGGATGCAATCAGCCCCAGCATTTT.

This clonotype has a single count. The gene calls are TRBV5-1 and TRBJ2-7; TRBD1 aligns across 9 bases. The CDR3 covers 14 residues. Per the germline V gene, CDR1 is SGHRS and CDR2 is YFSETQ. J lost 6 bases, V lost 2 bases, and 6 bases had no gene match. The CDR3 reads CASSFSGQGSEQYF. The CDR3 nucleotides are TGCGCCAGCAGCTTCTCGGGACAGGGATCCGAGCAGTACTTC.

This clonotype has only one observation. This CDR3 reads CASSQDRQGKTIRTGELFF. The CDR3 bases are TGTGCCAGCAGCCAAGATCGACAGGGTAAAACCATTCGCACCGGGGAGCTGTTTTTT. The chain is built from TRBV3-1 and TRBJ2-2, with 7 bases lining up with TRBD1. Per the germline V gene, CDR1 is LGHDT and CDR2 is YNNKEL (reference sequence). J gave up 4 bases and V 0 bases, and 14 bases lay outside the gene matches. The CDR3 has 19 amino acids.

This chain uses TRBV3-1 with TRBJ1-1; D is ambiguous. CDR1 is LGHDT, CDR2 YNNKEL, per germline (reference sequence). The CDR3 has 16 residues. The V end lost 4 bases, the J end lost 12 bases, and 27 bases lay between the germline ends. The CDR3 protein is CASSRETIRSRGHPFF. As DNA, the CDR3 is TGTGCCAGCAGCCGCGAAACCATAAGGAGCCGGGGTCATCCTTTCTTT.

The CDR3 DNA reads TGTGCCACCAGTGACAGCGGGGAGCTGTTTTTT. Amino acid sequence: CATSDSGELFF. V gene TRBV24-1 combines with J gene TRBJ2-2; D call uncertain. Per the germline V gene, CDR1 is KGHDR and CDR2 is SFDVKD. The CDR3 is 11 amino acids. The V and J ends lost 4 bases and 7 bases respectively, with 3 bases between them.

In its sample, this clonotype was seen a few times. The rearrangement links TRBV20-1 to TRBJ2-5; 7 bases agree with TRBD1. CDR1 and CDR2 from the germline V gene are DFQATT and SNEGSKA (reference sequence). There are 13 residues in the CDR3. V shed 5 bases, J shed 5 bases, and the junction held 8 bases outside the gene matches. The CDR3 sequence is CSAPGGAVETQYF. The CDR3 DNA follows: TGCAGTGCTCCAGGGGGTGCTGTGGAGACCCAGTACTTC.

This clonotype showed up many times. The chain has TRBV27 and TRBJ1-2; tentative D call: TRBD1 (5 bases). Germline V CDR1 and CDR2: MNHEY, SMNVEV (reference sequence). This CDR3 region has 15 residues. With 5 bases removed from V and 0 bases from J, the gap between germline ends came to 13 bases. The CDR3 region is CASSPGLRPNYGYTF. CDR3 nucleotides: TGTGCCAGCAGTCCGGGGCTTCGGCCTAACTATGGCTACACCTTC.

The chain carries TRBV10-3 and TRBJ2-1; the D call may be TRBD1 or TRBD2 (6 bases each). Deletions cut 3 bases from V and 4 bases from J, with 13 bases between. The CDR3 consists of 15 residues. Germline CDR1 and CDR2: ENHRY and SYGVKD. The CDR3 DNA reads as TGTGCCATCAGTGAAGGGGGGACCGATTACAATGAGCAGTTCTTC. The encoded protein is CAISEGGTDYNEQFF.

The chain links TRBV4-2 to TRBJ2-5, with TRBD2 identical over 15 bases. Germline V CDR1 and CDR2: LGHNA, YNFKEQ. CDR3 length: 18 residues. Trimming took 0 bases from V and 5 from J; bases not matched to a gene: 7. The CDR3 DNA follows: TGTGCCAGCAGCCAAGAGCGTGGACTAGCGGGGGGGCGTGAGACCCAGTACTTC. Protein sequence: CASSQERGLAGGRETQYF.

This clonotype was detected ten times or more. V usage is TRBV5-1 and J usage is TRBJ1-1, with D possibly TRBD1 on 6 matching bases. The CDR3 is made up of 13 amino acids. Germline V gene sequence: CDR1 SGHRS, CDR2 YFSETQ. Trimming took 5 bases from V and 5 from J, leaving 13 bases between them. As DNA, the CDR3 is TGCGCCAGCAGAAGGGGGACTGGGACTGAAGCTTTCTTT. Residues: CASRRGTGTEAFF.

The count of this clonotype is one. This sequence joins TRBV7-2 and TRBJ1-6, with a weak D call TRBD1 (6 bases). Deletions cut 5 bases from V and 10 bases from J, with 12 bases between. Germline CDR1 reads SGHTA; CDR2 reads FQGNSA. This CDR3 is 13 amino acids long. This CDR3 reads CASSLEGGSPLHF. The CDR3 DNA sequence: TGTGCCAGCAGCCTTGAGGGGGGGTCACCCCTCCACTTT. The full variable domain, in which reference TRBV7-2 and TRBJ1-6 provide the parts outside the CDR3, is GAGVSQSPSNKVTEKGKDVELRCDPISGHTALYWYRQSLGQGLEFLIYFQGNSAPDKSGLPSDRFSAERTGGSVSTLTIQRTQQEDSAVYLCASSLEGGSPLHFGNGTRLTVT.

This clonotype occurred a few times. CDR3 in amino acids: CASSYLAARSTDTQYF. The CDR3, as DNA: TGTGCCAGCAGTTACCTAGCGGCACGCAGCACAGATACGCAGTATTTT. The rearrangement joins TRBV27 to TRBJ2-3; TRBD2 matches at 7 bases. Trimming removed 4 bases from V and 0 bases from J; junction bases left unmatched: 7. CDR1 is MNHEY and CDR2 is SMNVEV in the germline V gene (reference sequence). CDR3 size: 16 residues.